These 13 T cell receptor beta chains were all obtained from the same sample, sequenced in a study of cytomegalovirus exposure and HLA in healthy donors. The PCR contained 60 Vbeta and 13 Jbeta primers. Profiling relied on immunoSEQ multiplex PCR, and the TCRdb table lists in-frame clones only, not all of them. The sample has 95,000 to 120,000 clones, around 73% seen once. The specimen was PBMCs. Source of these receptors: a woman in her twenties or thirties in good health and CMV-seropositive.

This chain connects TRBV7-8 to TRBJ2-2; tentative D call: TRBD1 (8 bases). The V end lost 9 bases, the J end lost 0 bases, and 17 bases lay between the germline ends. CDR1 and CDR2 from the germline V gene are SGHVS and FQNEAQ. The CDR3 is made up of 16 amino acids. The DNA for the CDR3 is TGTGCCAGTACGAGAGCGGGACAGGCGAACACCGGGGAGCTGTTTTTT. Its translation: CASTRAGQANTGELFF.

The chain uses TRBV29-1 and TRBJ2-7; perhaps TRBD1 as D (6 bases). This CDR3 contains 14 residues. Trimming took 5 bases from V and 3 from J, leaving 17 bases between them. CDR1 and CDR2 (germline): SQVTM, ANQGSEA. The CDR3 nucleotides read TGCAGCGTTTCCAAGGACAGCTTTTTCTACGAGCAGTACTTC. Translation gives CSVSKDSFFYEQYF.

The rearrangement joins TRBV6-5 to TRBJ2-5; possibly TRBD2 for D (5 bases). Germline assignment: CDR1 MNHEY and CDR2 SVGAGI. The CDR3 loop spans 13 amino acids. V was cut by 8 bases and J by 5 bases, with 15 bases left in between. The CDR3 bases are TGTGCCAGCTGTACAGCTCCGGGGGAGACCCAGTACTTC. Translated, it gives CASCTAPGETQYF.

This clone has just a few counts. Here the CDR3 DNA reads TGTGCCAGCAGCTTAGCAGGGGGTACCTACGAGCAGTACTTC. This gives the protein CASSLAGGTYEQYF. The J gene is TRBJ2-7, the V gene TRBV11-3, with 7 bases aligning to TRBD1. From germline, CDR1 is SGHNT and CDR2 YENEEA. V lost 1 base, J lost 2 bases, and 2 bases stayed unmatched. The CDR3 is 14 amino acids.

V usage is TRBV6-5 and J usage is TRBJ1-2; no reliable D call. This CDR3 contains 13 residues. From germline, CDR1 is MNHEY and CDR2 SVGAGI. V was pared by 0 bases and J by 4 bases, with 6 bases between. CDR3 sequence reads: CASSYSWSYGYTF. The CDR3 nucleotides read TGTGCCAGCAGTTACTCGTGGAGCTATGGCTACACCTTC.

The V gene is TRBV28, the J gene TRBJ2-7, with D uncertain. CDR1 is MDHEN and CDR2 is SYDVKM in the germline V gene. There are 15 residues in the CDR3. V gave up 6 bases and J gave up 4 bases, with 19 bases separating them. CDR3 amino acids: CASSLESTATYEQYF. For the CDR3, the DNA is TGTGCCAGCAGCCTTGAGTCGACGGCGACTTACGAGCAGTACTTC.

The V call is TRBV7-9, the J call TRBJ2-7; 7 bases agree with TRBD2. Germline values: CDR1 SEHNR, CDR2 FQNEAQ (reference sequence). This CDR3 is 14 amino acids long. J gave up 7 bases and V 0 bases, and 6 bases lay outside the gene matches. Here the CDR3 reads CASSLAGGKVEQYF. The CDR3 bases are TGTGCCAGCAGCTTAGCGGGAGGGAAGGTGGAGCAGTACTTC. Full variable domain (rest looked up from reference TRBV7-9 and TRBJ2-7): DTGVSQNPRHKITKRGQNVTFRCDPISEHNRLYWYRQTLGQGPEFLTYFQNEAQLEKSRLLSDRFSAERPKGSFSTLEIQRTEQGDSAMYLCASSLAGGKVEQYFGPGTRLTVT.

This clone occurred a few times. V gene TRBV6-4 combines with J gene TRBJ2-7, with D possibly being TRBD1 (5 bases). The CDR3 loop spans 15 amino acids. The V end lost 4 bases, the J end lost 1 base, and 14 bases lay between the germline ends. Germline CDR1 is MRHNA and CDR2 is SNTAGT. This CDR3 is CASSVLPGISYEQYF. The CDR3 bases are TGTGCCAGCAGTGTCCTTCCAGGGATTTCCTACGAGCAGTACTTC.

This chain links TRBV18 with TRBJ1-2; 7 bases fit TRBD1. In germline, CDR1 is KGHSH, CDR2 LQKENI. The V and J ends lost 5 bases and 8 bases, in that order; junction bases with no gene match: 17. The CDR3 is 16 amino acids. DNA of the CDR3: TGTGCCAGCTCAAGCATGTACAGGGGCCTCAGTGACGGCTACACCTTC. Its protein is CASSSMYRGLSDGYTF. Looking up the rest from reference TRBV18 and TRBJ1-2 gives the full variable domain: NAGVMQNPRHLVRRRGQEARLRCSPMKGHSHVYWYRQLPEEGLKFMVYLQKENIIDESGMPKERFSAEFPKEGPSILRIQQVVRGDSAAYFCASSSMYRGLSDGYTFGSGTRLTVV.

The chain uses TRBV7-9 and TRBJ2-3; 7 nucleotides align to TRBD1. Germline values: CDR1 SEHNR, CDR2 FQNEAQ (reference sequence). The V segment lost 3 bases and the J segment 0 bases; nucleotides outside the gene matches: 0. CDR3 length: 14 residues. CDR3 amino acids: CASSLGQSTDTQYF. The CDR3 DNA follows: TGTGCCAGCAGCTTGGGACAGAGCACAGATACGCAGTATTTT.

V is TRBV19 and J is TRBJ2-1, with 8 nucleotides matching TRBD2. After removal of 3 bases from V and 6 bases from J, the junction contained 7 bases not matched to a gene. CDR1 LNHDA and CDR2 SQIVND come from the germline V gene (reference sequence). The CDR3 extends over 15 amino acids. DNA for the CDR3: TGTGCCAGTAGTATCTTGGCAGCGGGGGCCAATGAGCAGTTCTTC. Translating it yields CASSILAAGANEQFF.

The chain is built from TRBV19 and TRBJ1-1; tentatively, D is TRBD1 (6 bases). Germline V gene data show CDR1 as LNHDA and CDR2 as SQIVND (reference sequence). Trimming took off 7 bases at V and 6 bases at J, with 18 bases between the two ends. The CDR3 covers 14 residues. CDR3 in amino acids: CASNPGGLGAEAFF. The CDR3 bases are TGTGCCAGTAACCCCGGGGGGCTCGGAGCTGAAGCTTTCTTT.

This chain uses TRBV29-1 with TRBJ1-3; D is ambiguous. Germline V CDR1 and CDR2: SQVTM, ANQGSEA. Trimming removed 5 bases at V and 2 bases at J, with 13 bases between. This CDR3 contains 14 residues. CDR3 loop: CSVSVWGAGNTIYF. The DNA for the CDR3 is TGCAGCGTTTCGGTTTGGGGAGCTGGAAACACCATATATTTT. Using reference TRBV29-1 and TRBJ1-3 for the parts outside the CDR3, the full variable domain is SAVISQKPSRDICQRGTSLTIQCQVDSQVTMMFWYRQQPGQSLTLIATANQGSEATYESGFVIDKFPISRPNLTFSTLTVSNMSPEDSSIYLCSVSVWGAGNTIYFGEGSWLTVV.